A selection of T cell receptor beta chains follows, all from one sample in a study of CD8+ T cells in alopecia areata. Profiling relied on immunoSEQ multiplex PCR, and the TCRdb table lists in-frame clones only, not all of them. The sample includes around 160,000 clones, 50% to 65% seen only once; the top ten take about 14%. The sample in question was CD4+ T cells sorted from blood, obtained at week 24, from a patient treated with tofacitinib. These receptors came from a human donor with alopecia areata. CDR3s include the opening cysteine and the closing phenylalanine or tryptophan. A D gene is named only where the DNA matches it firmly. Rows may omit the clone size; those that give it use once, few, many or a size class.

>NA|TRBJ2-7|NA|TRBV7-2
TGTGCCAGCAGCTTAGGATTCAGAAACTACGAGCAGTACTTC
CASSLGFRNYEQYF
>NA|TRBJ2-3|NA|TRBV7-2
TGTGCCAGCAGCTTAGGTGGTAATACGCAGTATTTT
CASSLGGNTQYF
>NA|TRBJ2-2|TRBD2|TRBV29-1
TGCAGCGTTGCAACTAGCGGGGGGGTCACCGGGGAGCTGTTTTTT
CSVATSGGVTGELFF
>few|TRBJ2-1|NA|TRBV5-1
TGCGCCAGCAGCAACATGGGGCCCTGGGGGCAGTTCTTC
CASSNMGPWGQFF
>NA|TRBJ1-2|NA|TRBV20-1
TGCAGTGCTCCGACAGACTATGGCTACACCTTC
CSAPTDYGYTF
>NA|TRBJ1-1|NA|TRBV6-5
TGTGCCAGCTGGTCGAGGGGGGGATTGAGCGGATGGTCCTTT
CASWSRGGLSGWSF
>NA|TRBJ1-1|NA|TRBV18
TGTGCCAGCTCCCCCCAGGACGGAGAAGCTTTCTTT
CASSPQDGEAFF
>NA|TRBJ2-3|TRBD2|TRBV30
TGTGCCTGGAAACCCGGGGGGGCCAAAGATACGCAGTATTTT
CAWKPGGAKDTQYF
>NA|TRBJ2-2|NA|TRBV30
TGTGCCTGGAGCCCCGGGACGGGGGAACACGGGGAGCTGTTTTTT
CAWSPGTGEHGELFF
>NA|TRBJ2-3|NA|TRBV5-1
TGCGCCAGCAGCTTGGAACTGGCAGATACGCAGTATTTT
CASSLELADTQYF
>NA|TRBJ2-7|TRBD2|TRBV6-5
TGTGCCAGCAGTCTAGCGGGGGGGCGCTACGAGCAGTACTTC
CASSLAGGRYEQYF
>few|TRBJ2-2|NA|TRBV27
TGTGCCAGCAGTTTAAATCGAAACACCGGGGAGCTGTTTTTT
CASSLNRNTGELFF
>once|TRBJ1-6|NA|TRBV27
TGTGCCAGCAGTTTTAACCCTTCAGAGACGGGATCACCCCTCCACTTT
CASSFNPSETGSPLHF
>NA|TRBJ2-7|NA|TRBV6-5
TGTGCCAGCAGTTACTCCGTACGGGCCTTGGGGCAGTACTTC
CASSYSVRALGQYF
>NA|TRBJ2-1|NA|TRBV4-1
TGCGCCAGCAGCCAAGATGATGCTTGGCGGAAGTTCTCCTACAATGAGCAGTTCTTC
CASSQDDAWRKFSYNEQFF
>NA|TRBJ2-7|TRBD2|TRBV29-1
TGCAGCGTCTCGGGACTAGCGGGCTACGAGCAGTACTTC
CSVSGLAGYEQYF
>NA|TRBJ1-2|NA|TRBV2
TGTGCCAGCACCGGGGGCAGCTATGGCTACACCTTC
CASTGGSYGYTF
>NA|TRBJ2-1|NA|TRBV30
TGTGCCTGGAGTGTACGAACTCCGGGGTCCTACAATGAGCAGTTCTTC
CAWSVRTPGSYNEQFF
>NA|TRBJ2-6|NA|TRBV14
TGTGCCAGCAGCCAAAGGGGAAGGTCTGGGGCCAACGTCCTGACTTTC
CASSQRGRSGANVLTF
>NA|TRBJ2-5|NA|TRBV6-6
TGTGCCAGCAGTTACACGTTCCAAGAGACCCAGTACTTC
CASSYTFQETQYF
>few|TRBJ1-2|NA|TRBV30
TGTGCCTGGAGAGGCCAGGGCTATGGCTACACCTTC
CAWRGQGYGYTF
>few|TRBJ1-3|TRBD1|TRBV30
TGTGCCTGGAGCAAGACAGGGCAGAGCTCTGGAAACACCATATATTTT
CAWSKTGQSSGNTIYF
>once|TRBJ2-3|TRBD2|TRBV4-1
TGCGCCAGCAGCCAAGGAGCGGGGGGTTCCACAGATACGCAGTATTTT
CASSQGAGGSTDTQYF
>NA|TRBJ2-1|NA|TRBV5-1
TGCGCCAGCAGCTTGGAGCCAGGACCTACCTACAATGAGCAGTTCTTC
CASSLEPGPTYNEQFF
>NA|TRBJ2-5|NA|TRBV19
TGTGCCAGTAGTGCATACTCGTACCAAGAGACCCAGTACTTC
CASSAYSYQETQYF
>few|TRBJ1-1|NA|TRBV29-1
TGCAGCGTTCACACGGGTGAAGCTTTCTTT
CSVHTGEAFF